This TCR beta chain emerged from a study of cytomegalovirus exposure and HLA in healthy donors. Study-wide results and limits: The productive fraction for most TCR beta V segments was about 90% or about 30% in an earlier analysis. Cytomegalovirus association was listed for 150 to 200 TCR beta chains.

About this clone itself: Its antigen is still unknown.

The CDR3 is made up of 15 amino acids. The germline CDR1 and CDR2 sequences are LNHDA and SQIVND (reference sequence). The V end was cut by 4 bases, the J end by 7 bases, with 16 bases between. The primer mix had 60 Vbeta and 13 Jbeta primers. Sequenced by immunoSEQ multiplex PCR; TCRdb stores in-frame clones only, minus some. The repertoire holds roughly 180,000 clones, over 65% seen once, with 1.4% in the top ten. The sample consisted of PBMCs. The TCR originated in a woman in her twenties or thirties in good health and CMV-seropositive. The V call is TRBV19, the J call TRBJ2-2; tentatively, D is TRBD1 (6 bases). The CDR3 here is CASSNSGGRGGELFF. In DNA form, the CDR3 reads TGTGCCAGTAGTAACTCTGGGGGCCGAGGCGGGGAGCTGTTTTTT.